This section outlines one T cell receptor beta chain sequence together with its context. Its antigen is not identified. Germline CDR1 reads MNHEY; CDR2 reads SVGAGI. Trimming took off 0 bases at V and 2 bases at J, with 10 bases between the two ends. The CDR3 is 15 residues long. This entry is derived from a study of somatic mutations in cytotoxic T cells in rheumatoid arthritis. Study-level points and caveats: Rheumatoid arthritis patients and age-matched healthy controls showed no significant difference in CD8+ T-cell clonality. Patients with a largest CD8+ clone exceeding 20% of CD8+ cells numbered about an eighth of the 65.

TCRdb's copy holds only in-frame clones and misses some; the assay was immunoSEQ multiplex PCR. The table lists more than 9,000 clones, around nine tenths of them singletons. The receptor was derived from a woman in her late teens or twenties with rheumatoid arthritis. Sample: CD8+ T cells sorted from blood. The J gene is TRBJ1-2, the V gene TRBV6-5; the D is unclear. CDR3 amino acids: CASSYSWGANYGYTF. The CDR3 bases are TGTGCCAGCAGTTACTCTTGGGGAGCCAACTATGGCTACACCTTC.